This paragraph reports one T cell receptor (beta chain). Its specificity is unknown. The Oncomine TCR Beta short-read assay sequenced DNA from cultured CD4+ T cells. TCRdb itself ran the PCR reads through MiXCR, one entry per CDR3 protein. This table has over 8,500 distinct CDR3 sequences, roughly 50% appearing once. This sample is drawn from a study of vaccination and CD4 T cells after COVID-19. For the study at large: Nasal swab PCR detected SARS-CoV-2 in convalescent patients, who comprised about nine mild cases and one severe case. The convalescents comprised six males and four females, two of them Hispanic. Points from the study as a whole: Nearly all convalescent vaccine-specific clones, 304 of 307, recognized only SARS-CoV-2 spike.

Regarding treatment: roughly nine-day PBMC culture with coronavirus spike peptide pools or control peptides (ViraFEST assay). V was shortened by 8 bases and J by 1 base, with 11 bases between the two germline ends. CDR1 and CDR2 from the germline V gene are MNHNS and SASEGT. This CDR3 region has 13 residues. The chain is built from TRBV6-1 and TRBJ1-1; unclear D gene. Sequenced material: CD4+ T cells from blood, cultured in vitro. This clonotype was obtained from a human donor who had recovered from COVID-19. DNA of the CDR3: TGTGCCAGCGCCGGAATATCGAACACTGAAGCTTTCTTT. Translation gives CASAGISNTEAFF.